The clone carrying this T cell receptor beta chain was seen a handful of times. What it recognizes is unknown. CDR1 and CDR2 from the germline V gene are MNHNS and SASEGT. The CDR3 covers 13 residues. V was clipped by 10 bases and J by 7 bases, with 17 bases between them. TCRdb analysed the reads with MiXCR anew, one entry per CDR3 protein. Among 84,000 or so distinct CDR3 sequences listed, approximately 45% were seen once. The data originate from a study of T cell repertoires in cytomegalovirus infection. Study as a whole: Indicated by public TCR beta signatures were CMV infection and matching HLA type. Study outcomes and limitations: Dominant in the ex vivo response were TCR beta clonotypes restricted by HLA-C and specific for CMV.

The clonotype originates from a human donor in good health (CMV status not recorded). Some clones in this sample may be carry-over from other donors' samples. The material sequenced was CD8+ T cells from cultured PBMCs, taken from culture after CMV antigen stimulation. V and J are TRBV6-1 and TRBJ1-5, with D tentatively TRBD1 (6 bases). Here the CDR3 reads CAIRQVSIQPQHF. For the CDR3, the DNA is TGTGCCATCCGACAGGTCTCCATCCAGCCCCAGCATTTT.